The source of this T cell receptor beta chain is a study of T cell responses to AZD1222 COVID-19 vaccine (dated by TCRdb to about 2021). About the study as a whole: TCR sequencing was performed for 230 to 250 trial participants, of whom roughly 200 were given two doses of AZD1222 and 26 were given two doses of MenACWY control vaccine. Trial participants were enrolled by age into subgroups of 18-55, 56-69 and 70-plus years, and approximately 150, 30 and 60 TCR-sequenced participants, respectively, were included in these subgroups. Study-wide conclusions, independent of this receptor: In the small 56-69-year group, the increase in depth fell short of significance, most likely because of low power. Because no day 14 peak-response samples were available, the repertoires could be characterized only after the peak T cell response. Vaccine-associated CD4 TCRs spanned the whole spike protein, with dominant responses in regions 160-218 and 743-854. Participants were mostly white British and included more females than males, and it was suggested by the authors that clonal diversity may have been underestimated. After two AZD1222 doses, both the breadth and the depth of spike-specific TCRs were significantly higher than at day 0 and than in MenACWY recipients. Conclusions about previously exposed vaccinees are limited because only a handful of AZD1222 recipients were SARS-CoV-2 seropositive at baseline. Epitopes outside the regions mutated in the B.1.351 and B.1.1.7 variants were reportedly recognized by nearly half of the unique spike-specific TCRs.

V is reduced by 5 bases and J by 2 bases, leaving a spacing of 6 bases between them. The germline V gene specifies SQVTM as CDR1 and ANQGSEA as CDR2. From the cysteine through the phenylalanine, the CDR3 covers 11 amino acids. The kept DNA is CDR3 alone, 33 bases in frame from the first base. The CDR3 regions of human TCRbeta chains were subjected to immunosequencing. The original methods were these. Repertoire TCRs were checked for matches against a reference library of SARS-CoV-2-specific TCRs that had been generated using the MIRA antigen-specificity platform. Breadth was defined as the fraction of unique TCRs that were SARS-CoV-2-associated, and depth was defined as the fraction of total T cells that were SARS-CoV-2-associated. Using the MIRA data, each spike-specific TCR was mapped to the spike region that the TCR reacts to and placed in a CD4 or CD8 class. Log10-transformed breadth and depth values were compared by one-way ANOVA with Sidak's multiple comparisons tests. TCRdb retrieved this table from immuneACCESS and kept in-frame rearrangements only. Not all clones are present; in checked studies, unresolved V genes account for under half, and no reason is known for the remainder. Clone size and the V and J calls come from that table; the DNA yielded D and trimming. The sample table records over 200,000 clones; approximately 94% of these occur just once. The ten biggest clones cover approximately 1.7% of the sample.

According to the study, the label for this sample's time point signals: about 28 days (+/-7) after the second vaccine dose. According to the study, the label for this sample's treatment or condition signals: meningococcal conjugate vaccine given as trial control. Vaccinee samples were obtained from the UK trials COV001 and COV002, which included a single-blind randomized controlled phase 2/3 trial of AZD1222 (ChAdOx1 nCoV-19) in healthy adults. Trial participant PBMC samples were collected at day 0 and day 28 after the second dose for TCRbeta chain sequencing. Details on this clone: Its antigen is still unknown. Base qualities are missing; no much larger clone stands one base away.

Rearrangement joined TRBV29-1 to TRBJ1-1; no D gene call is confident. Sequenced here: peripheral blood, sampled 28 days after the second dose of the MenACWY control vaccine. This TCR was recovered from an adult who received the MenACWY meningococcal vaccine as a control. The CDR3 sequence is CSVQVNTEAFF. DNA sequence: TGCAGCGTTCAAGTTAACACTGAAGCTTTCTTT.